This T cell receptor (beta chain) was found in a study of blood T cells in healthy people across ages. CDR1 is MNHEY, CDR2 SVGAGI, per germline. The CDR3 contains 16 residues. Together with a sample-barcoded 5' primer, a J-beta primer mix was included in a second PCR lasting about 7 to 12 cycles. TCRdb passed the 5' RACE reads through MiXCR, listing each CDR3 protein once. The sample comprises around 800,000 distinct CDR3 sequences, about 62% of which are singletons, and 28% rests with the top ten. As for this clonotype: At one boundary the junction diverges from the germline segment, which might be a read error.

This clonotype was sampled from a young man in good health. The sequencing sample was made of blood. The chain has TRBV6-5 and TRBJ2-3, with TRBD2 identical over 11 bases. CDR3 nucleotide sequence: TGTGCCAGCAGTTACCCCGGACTAGCGGGCCCAGATATGCAGTATTTT. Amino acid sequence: CASSYPGLAGPDMQYF.